This entry is about one T cell receptor (beta chain). The sample originates from a study of blood T cell repertoires in COVID-19. Study details: The study drew acute and convalescent COVID-19 samples from the United States, Italy and Spain.

V was shortened by 2 bases and J by 2 bases, with 10 bases between the two germline ends. Germline V gene lookup returns CDR1 KGHSY and CDR2 FQNENV. The length of the CDR3 is 14 residues. Those enrolled, adults aged roughly 18 to 90 years, came from under 25 US areas. Method: immunoSEQ multiplex PCR; TCRdb's copy keeps in-frame clones and lacks some. The sample has 200,000 to 300,000 clones, 83% seen once. Material: PBMCs or T cells enriched from blood (not recorded which). The sequence came from a woman between 40 and 50 years old who had been exposed to COVID-19. J is TRBJ2-7 and V is TRBV16, with D tentatively TRBD2 (5 bases). CDR3 bases: TGTGCCAGCAGCCAAAATCGGGGAGCCTACGAGCAGTACTTC. Translated: CASSQNRGAYEQYF. Based on the CDR3 plus reference TRBV16 and TRBJ2-7, the full variable domain is GEEVAQTPKHLVRGEGQKAKLYCAPIKGHSYVFWYQQVLKNEFKFLISFQNENVFDETGMPKERFSAKCLPNSPCSLEIQATKLEDSAVYFCASSQNRGAYEQYFGPGTRLTVT.